This paragraph reports one T cell receptor beta chain. Its antigen is unidentified. The data were obtained in a study of cytomegalovirus exposure and HLA in healthy donors. The donors were part of the approximately 120-subject validation cohort, which stood apart from the 666-subject first cohort. Study observations and caveats: CMV antigen specificity was confirmed in vitro for a few CMV-associated chains. Most TCR sequences proved rare, with some public TCRs found in many donors.

There are 16 residues in the CDR3. Trimming removed 5 bases from V and 5 bases from J, with 18 bases in between. Per germline, CDR1 SEHNR and CDR2 FQNEAQ (reference sequence). Sequencing used immunoSEQ multiplex PCR; TCRdb keeps in-frame clones, though not all of them. Among 130,000 to 150,000 clones listed, roughly 89% were seen once. The rearrangement joins TRBV7-9 to TRBJ2-2; the D gene is possibly TRBD1 (7 bases). Sequenced: PBMCs. The sequence came from a woman under 30 in good health and CMV-seropositive. This chain's CDR3 is CASSRRGTEETGELFF. CDR3 DNA: TGTGCCAGCAGCCGGCGCGGGACAGAAGAAACCGGGGAGCTGTTTTTT.